Shown below are 23 T cell receptor beta chains from a single sample sequenced in a study of T cells after yellow fever vaccination. From the 5' RACE reads, TCRdb called clonotypes with MiXCR, one entry per CDR3 protein. This sample has about 130,000 distinct CDR3 sequences, with about 8.2% found just once. The input for sequencing was CD8+ T cells sorted from PBMCs, taken on the day of the yellow fever booster vaccination. The receptors come from a man aged 18 to 30 who received the YFV17D yellow fever vaccine.

This clonotype has just a few counts. The chain carries TRBV11-2 and TRBJ1-1, with a tentative D call TRBD1 (5 bases). V lost 1 base and J 11 bases, leaving 14 bases between the germline ends. From germline, CDR1 is SGHAT and CDR2 FQNNGV. The CDR3 has 13 amino acids. The CDR3 sequence: CASSLGGTREAFF. For the CDR3, the DNA is TGTGCCAGCAGCTTAGGCGGGACGCGAGAGGCTTTCTTT.

V is TRBV4-2 and J is TRBJ2-1; D unclear. The CDR3 sequence is 12 residues long. Germline CDR1 reads LGHNA; CDR2 reads YNFKEQ. The germline V and J ends were trimmed by 0 bases and 7 bases, with 4 bases remaining between them. CDR3 sequence: CASSQDSNEQFF. The DNA of the CDR3 is TGTGCCAGCAGCCAAGATAGTAATGAGCAGTTCTTC.

This clonotype was seen at least ten times. The chain recombines TRBV4-3 with TRBJ2-5, with 10 bases lining up with TRBD1. V lost 3 bases, J lost 4 bases, and 5 bases stayed unmatched. The germline V gene encodes CDR1 LGHNA and CDR2 YSLEER. The CDR3 extends over 15 amino acids. The CDR3 nucleotides are TGCGCCAGCAGCCAGGGGACAGGGGTTCGAGAGACCCAGTACTTC. Translated, it gives CASSQGTGVRETQYF.

About this clonotype: Being one base from a much bigger clone, this may be a read error. J is TRBJ2-7 and V is TRBV4-1; a weak D match, TRBD1 (5 bases). Looked up from germline, CDR1 is MGHRA and CDR2 is YSYEKL. The CDR3 consists of 16 residues. The CDR3 region has the DNA TGCGCCAACAGCCAAGGATGGACAACTGGAAGCTACGAGCAGTACTTC. Protein: CANSQGWTTGSYEQYF.

This clonotype was seen only a few times. V gene TRBV6-2 or TRBV6-3 combines with J gene TRBJ2-1, with 8 bases aligning to TRBD2. V gave up 7 bases and J gave up 7 bases; unmatched junction bases: 6. Per germline, CDR1 MNHEY and CDR2 SVGEGT. The CDR3 contains 13 residues. The CDR3 DNA is TGTGCCAGCAAGACTAGCGCGGAAAATGAGCAGTTCTTC. Its protein product is CASKTSAENEQFF.

This chain joins TRBV6-5 and TRBJ2-7; 10 bases map to TRBD1. From germline, CDR1 is MNHEY and CDR2 SVGAGI. V dropped 0 bases and J dropped 3; count of bases not matched to a gene: 2. The CDR3 is 15 amino acids. For the CDR3, the DNA is TGTGCCAGCAGTTACTCTAGGACAGGGGGCTACGAGCAGTACTTC. Protein product: CASSYSRTGGYEQYF.

This clonotype has more than one count but fewer than ten. This chain joins TRBV12-3 or TRBV12-4 and TRBJ1-6; possible D gene TRBD1, 5 bases. CDR3 size: 15 residues. Trimming removed 1 base from V and 7 bases from J, with 11 bases in between. The CDR3 is CASSLGRQRNSPLHF. CDR3 bases: TGTGCCAGCAGTTTAGGAAGACAGCGGAATTCACCCCTCCACTTT.

Written as DNA, the CDR3 is TGTGCCAGCAGTCCACGCGATGAATTGCGGGGGGGCAAGCAGTACTTC. Its translation is CASSPRDELRGGKQYF. This chain joins TRBV27 and TRBJ2-7; 9 bases are a match to TRBD2. This CDR3 comprises 16 residues. V lost 5 bases to trimming and J lost 8 bases; unmatched junction nucleotides: 16. Germline-derived CDR1 and CDR2 are MNHEY and SMNVEV (reference sequence).

About this clonotype itself: This clone may be a read error of a much larger clone one base away. The conserved final phenylalanine or tryptophan is absent from the CDR3, which likely points to a read error. This chain connects TRBV12-3 or TRBV12-4 to TRBJ2-4; D assignment may be TRBD1 or TRBD2 (5 bases each). The CDR3 extends over 16 amino acids. Trimming removed 4 bases from V and 9 bases from J, with 22 bases in between. CDR3: CASSSVTTPSGSIQYL. CDR3 nucleotides: TGTGCCAGCAGTTCGGTAACTACCCCCTCAGGGAGCATTCAGTACCTC.

This clonotype has ten or more counts. The CDR3 DNA is TGTGCCAGCAGCTTAGCCCTCGGGGTCGGGGTCGAGCAGTACTTC. It translates to CASSLALGVGVEQYF. J is TRBJ2-7 and V is TRBV7-9, with a possible D match to TRBD2 (5 bases). This CDR3 has 15 residues. V gave up 0 bases and J gave up 6 bases, with 15 bases separating them. Germline CDR1 and CDR2: SEHNR and FQNEAQ (reference sequence).

V is TRBV12-5 and J is TRBJ2-1, with D uncertain. CDR1 is LGHNT, CDR2 FRNRAP, per germline. Trimming took off 6 bases at V and 0 bases at J, with 9 bases between the two ends. This CDR3 spans 14 amino acids. The CDR3 reads CASGQAFSYNEQFF. In nucleotides, the CDR3 is TGTGCTAGTGGGCAGGCCTTCTCCTACAATGAGCAGTTCTTC.

Only a few counts were recorded for this clonotype. The chain combines TRBV20-1 with TRBJ2-1, with D tentatively TRBD1 or TRBD2 (5 bases each). V lost 5 bases and J lost 4, with 27 bases in between. This CDR3 region has 18 residues. CDR1 and CDR2 from the germline V gene are DFQATT and SNEGSKA (reference sequence). The CDR3 DNA follows: TGCAGTGCTGACCGGGACCCCACTCCCTCCGGCTCTTACAATGAGCAGTTCTTC. As protein: CSADRDPTPSGSYNEQFF.

This clonotype has just a few counts. The CDR3 protein is CASSFATGVSDEQFF. The DNA of the CDR3 is TGTGCCAGCAGCTTCGCGACAGGGGTAAGCGATGAGCAGTTCTTC. This chain uses TRBV27 with TRBJ2-1; TRBD1 aligns across 8 bases. Germline CDR1 MNHEY, CDR2 SMNVEV (reference sequence). The CDR3 covers 15 residues. V shed 6 bases and J 8 bases; nucleotides not matched to a gene: 12.

There are a few counts of this clonotype. J is TRBJ2-4 and V is TRBV15, with 13 nucleotides matching TRBD2. The J segment lost 0 bases and the V segment lost 7 bases, leaving 6 bases of the junction unmatched. The CDR3 covers 17 residues. The germline V gene has CDR1 LNHNV and CDR2 YYDKDF (reference sequence). DNA of the CDR3: TGTGCCACCACTTCACTAGCGGGGGGGGTAGCCAAAAACATTCAGTACTTC. It specifies CATTSLAGGVAKNIQYF.

V and J are TRBV20-1 and TRBJ2-2; 8 nucleotides line up with TRBD1. CDR1 DFQATT and CDR2 SNEGSKA come from the germline V gene (reference sequence). V was clipped by 1 base and J by 1 base; unmatched bases: 5. The CDR3 contains 16 residues. CDR3 amino acids: CSARAKTGENTGELFF. As DNA, the CDR3 is TGCAGTGCTAGAGCCAAGACAGGGGAGAACACCGGGGAGCTGTTTTTT.

The CDR3: CASRGQGPDEQYF. The CDR3, as DNA: TGTGCCAGCAGGGGCCAGGGTCCGGACGAGCAGTACTTC. J is TRBJ2-7 and V is TRBV6-2 or TRBV6-3; TRBD1 might be the D (5 bases). Looked up from germline, CDR1 is MNHEY and CDR2 is SVGEGT. The CDR3 consists of 13 residues. Trimming took off 6 bases at V and 5 bases at J, with 14 bases between the two ends.

This clonotype was found many times. The chain joins TRBV6-1 to TRBJ2-7, with 7 bases fitting TRBD1. The V segment lost 1 base and the J segment 2 bases; nucleotides outside the gene matches: 2. Germline values: CDR1 MNHNS, CDR2 SASEGT. CDR3 length: 14 residues. The DNA for the CDR3 is TGTGCCAGCAGTGAAGATGGGACAGCCTACGAGCAGTACTTC. Amino acid sequence: CASSEDGTAYEQYF.

This clonotype was recorded at least ten times. The chain couples TRBV11-2 to TRBJ1-3, with D perhaps TRBD1 (6 bases). Germline V gene data show CDR1 as SGHAT and CDR2 as FQNNGV. The CDR3 is 14 residues long. Between the trimmed V and J ends, which lost 4 bases and 4 bases, there was a span of 11 bases. The chain's CDR3 is CASSYPGAGNTIYF. As DNA, the CDR3 is TGTGCCAGCAGCTATCCGGGGGCCGGAAACACCATATATTTT.

This clonotype was found many times. The chain recombines TRBV4-1 with TRBJ1-1; 9 nucleotides align to TRBD1. The CDR3 has 19 residues. V was pared by 1 base and J by 0 bases, with 12 bases of the junction left unmatched. The germline V gene encodes CDR1 MGHRA and CDR2 YSYEKL. The CDR3 loop is CASSQARDREPPMNTEAFF. For the CDR3, the DNA is TGCGCCAGCAGCCAAGCGAGGGACAGGGAGCCTCCGATGAACACTGAAGCTTTCTTT.

This sequence joins TRBV15 and TRBJ2-7; D call uncertain. Germline CDR1 LNHNV, CDR2 YYDKDF (reference sequence). This CDR3 is built from 13 residues. V lost 3 bases to trimming and J lost 7 bases, with 13 bases between them. CDR3 in amino acids: CATSSRREREQYV. The DNA for the CDR3 is TGTGCCACCAGCAGTAGAAGGGAAAGGGAGCAGTACGTC.

The chain links TRBV7-2 to TRBJ1-5; maybe TRBD1 (5 bases). The CDR3 runs 15 residues. CDR1 is SGHTA, CDR2 FQGNSA, per germline. With 5 bases removed from V and 7 bases from J, the gap between germline ends came to 18 bases. This CDR3 is CASSLSSGTVQPQHF. CDR3 in DNA: TGTGCCAGCAGCCTTAGTAGCGGGACGGTCCAGCCCCAGCATTTT.

This sequence joins TRBV27 and TRBJ2-3; D is possibly TRBD1 or TRBD2 (6 bases each). Germline CDR1 MNHEY, CDR2 SMNVEV (reference sequence). Trimming cost V 6 bases and J 6 bases, with 19 bases left between them. This CDR3 is built from 15 residues. Here the CDR3 reads CASSSMGGLGDTQYF. The CDR3, as DNA: TGTGCCAGCAGCTCGATGGGGGGCCTCGGGGATACGCAGTATTTT.

The V and J genes are TRBV2 and TRBJ2-3; D is unclear. V was cut by 6 bases and J by 2 bases, with 6 bases left in between. Germline V lookup: CDR1 SNHLY, CDR2 FYNNEI. The CDR3 extends over 12 amino acids. CDR3 sequence reads: CASRVFTDTQYF. The CDR3 region has the DNA TGTGCCAGCAGAGTCTTCACAGATACGCAGTATTTT. The complete variable domain, with remaining parts taken from reference TRBV2 and TRBJ2-3, reads EPEVTQTPSHQVTQMGQEVILRCVPISNHLYFYWYRQILGQKVEFLVSFYNNEISEKSEIFDDQFSVERPDGSNFTLKIRSTKLEDSAMYFCASRVFTDTQYFGPGTRLTVL.